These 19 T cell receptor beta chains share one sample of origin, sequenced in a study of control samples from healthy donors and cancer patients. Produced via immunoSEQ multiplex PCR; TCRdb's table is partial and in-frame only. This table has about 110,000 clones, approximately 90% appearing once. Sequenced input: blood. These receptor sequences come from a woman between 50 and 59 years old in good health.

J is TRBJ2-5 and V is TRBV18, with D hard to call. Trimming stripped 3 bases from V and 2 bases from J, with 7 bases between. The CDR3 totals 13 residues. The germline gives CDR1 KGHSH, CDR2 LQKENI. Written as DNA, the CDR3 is TGTGCCAGCTCACCTGGACCACAAGAGACCCAGTACTTC. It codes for CASSPGPQETQYF.

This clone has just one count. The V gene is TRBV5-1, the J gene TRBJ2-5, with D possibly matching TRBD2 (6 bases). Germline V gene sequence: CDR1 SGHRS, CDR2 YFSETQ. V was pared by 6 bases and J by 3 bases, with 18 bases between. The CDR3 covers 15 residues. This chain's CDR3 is CASTGGPNKKETQYF. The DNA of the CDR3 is TGCGCCAGCACCGGGGGACCGAACAAAAAAGAGACCCAGTACTTC.

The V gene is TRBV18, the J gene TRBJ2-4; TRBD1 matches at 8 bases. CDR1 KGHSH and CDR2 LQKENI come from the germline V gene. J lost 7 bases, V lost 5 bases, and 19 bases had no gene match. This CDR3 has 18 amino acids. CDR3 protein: CASSSDPPTGGVGNIQYF. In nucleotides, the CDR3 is TGTGCCAGCTCATCCGATCCCCCTACAGGGGGAGTTGGGAACATTCAGTACTTC.

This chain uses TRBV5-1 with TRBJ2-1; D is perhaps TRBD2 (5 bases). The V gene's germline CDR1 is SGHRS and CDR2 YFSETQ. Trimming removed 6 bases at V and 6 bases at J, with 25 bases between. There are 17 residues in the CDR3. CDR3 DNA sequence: TGCGCCAGCATATCAAACCCGGGGTTGGCGCAACGCAATGAGCAGTTCTTC. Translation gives CASISNPGLAQRNEQFF.

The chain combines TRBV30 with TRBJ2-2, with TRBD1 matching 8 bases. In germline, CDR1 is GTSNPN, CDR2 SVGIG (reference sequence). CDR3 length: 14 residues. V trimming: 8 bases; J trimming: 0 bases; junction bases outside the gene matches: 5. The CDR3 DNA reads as TGTGCCAGACGACAGGGGACGAACACCGGGGAGCTGTTTTTT. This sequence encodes CARRQGTNTGELFF.

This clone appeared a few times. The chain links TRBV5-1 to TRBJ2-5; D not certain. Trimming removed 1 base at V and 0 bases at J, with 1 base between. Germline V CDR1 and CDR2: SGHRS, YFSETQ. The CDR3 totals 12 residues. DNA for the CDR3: TGCGCCAGCAGCTTGTACCAAGAGACCCAGTACTTC. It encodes CASSLYQETQYF.

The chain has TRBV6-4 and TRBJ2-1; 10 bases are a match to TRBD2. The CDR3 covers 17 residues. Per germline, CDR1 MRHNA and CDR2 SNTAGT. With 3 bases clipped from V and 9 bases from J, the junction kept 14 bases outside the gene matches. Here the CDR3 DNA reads TGTGCCAGCAGTGATCTAGCGGGAGTCCACCTGCCGGGTGAGCAGTTCTTC. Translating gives CASSDLAGVHLPGEQFF.

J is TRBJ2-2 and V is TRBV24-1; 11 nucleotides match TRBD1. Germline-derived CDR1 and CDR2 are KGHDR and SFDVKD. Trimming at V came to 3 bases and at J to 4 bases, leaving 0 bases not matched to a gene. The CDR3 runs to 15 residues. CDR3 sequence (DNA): TGTGCCACCAGTGATGGGACAGGGGGCACCGGGGAGCTGTTTTTT. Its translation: CATSDGTGGTGELFF.

CDR3 region: CASSASSGMTGDIQYF. As DNA, the CDR3 is TGTGCCAGCAGCGCTAGTAGCGGGATGACCGGGGACATTCAGTACTTC. The chain carries TRBV9 and TRBJ2-4; TRBD2 aligns across 8 bases. The CDR3 runs to 16 residues. Germline assignment: CDR1 SGDLS and CDR2 YYNGEE. V lost 3 bases and J lost 8; bases outside the gene matches: 13.

CDR3 sequence: CASSYGLGRSNQPQHF. Here the CDR3 DNA reads TGTGCCAGCAGTTACGGTCTTGGGAGAAGCAATCAGCCCCAGCATTTT. This chain joins TRBV6-2 or TRBV6-3 and TRBJ1-5; no clear D. The ends were cut back, 2 bases at V and 1 base at J, with 12 bases in the middle. Per germline, CDR1 MNHEY and CDR2 SVGEGT. CDR3 length: 16 amino acids.

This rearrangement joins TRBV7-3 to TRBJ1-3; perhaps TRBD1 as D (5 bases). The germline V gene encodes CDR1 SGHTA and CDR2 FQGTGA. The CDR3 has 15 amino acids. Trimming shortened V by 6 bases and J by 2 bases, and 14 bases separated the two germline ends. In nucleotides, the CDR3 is TGTGCCAGCAGTTCGGGGCCAGAGCCTGGAAACACCATATATTTT. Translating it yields CASSSGPEPGNTIYF.

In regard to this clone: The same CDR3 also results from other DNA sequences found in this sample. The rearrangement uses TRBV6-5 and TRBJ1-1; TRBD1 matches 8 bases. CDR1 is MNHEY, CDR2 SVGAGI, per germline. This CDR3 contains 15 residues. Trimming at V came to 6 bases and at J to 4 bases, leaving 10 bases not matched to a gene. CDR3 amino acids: CASSPPTGAGTEAFF. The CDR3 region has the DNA TGTGCCAGCAGCCCCCCGACAGGGGCTGGCACTGAAGCTTTCTTT.

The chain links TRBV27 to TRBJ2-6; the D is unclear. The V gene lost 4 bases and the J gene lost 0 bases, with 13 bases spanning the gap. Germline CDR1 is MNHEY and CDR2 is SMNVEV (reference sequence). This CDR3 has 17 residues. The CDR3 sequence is CASSSLLMFSGANVLTF. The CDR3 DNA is TGTGCCAGCAGTTCGCTACTGATGTTCTCTGGGGCCAACGTCCTGACTTTC.

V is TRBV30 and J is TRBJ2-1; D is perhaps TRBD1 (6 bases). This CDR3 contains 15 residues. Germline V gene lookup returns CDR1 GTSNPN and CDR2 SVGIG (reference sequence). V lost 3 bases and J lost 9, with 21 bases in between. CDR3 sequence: CAWRIPMGTHGEQFF. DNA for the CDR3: TGTGCCTGGAGAATCCCCATGGGGACACACGGTGAGCAGTTCTTC.

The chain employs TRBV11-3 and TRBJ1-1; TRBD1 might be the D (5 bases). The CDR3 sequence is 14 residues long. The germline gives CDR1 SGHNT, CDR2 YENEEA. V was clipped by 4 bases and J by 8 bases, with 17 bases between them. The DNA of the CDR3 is TGTGCCAGCAGCTCTTCTCGGGGCGGGGGGGAAGCTTTCTTT. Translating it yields CASSSSRGGGEAFF. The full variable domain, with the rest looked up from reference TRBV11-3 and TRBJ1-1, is EAGVVQSPRYKIIEKKQPVAFWCNPISGHNTLYWYLQNLGQGPELLIRYENEEAVDDSQLPKDRFSAERLKGVDSTLKIQPAELGDSAVYLCASSSSRGGGEAFFGQGTRLTVV.

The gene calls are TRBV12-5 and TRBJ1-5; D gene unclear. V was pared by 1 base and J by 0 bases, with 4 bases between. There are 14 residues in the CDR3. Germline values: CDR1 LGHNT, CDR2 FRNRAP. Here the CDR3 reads CASGLEVSNQPQHF. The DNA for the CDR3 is TGTGCTAGTGGTTTGGAGGTTAGCAATCAGCCCCAGCATTTT.

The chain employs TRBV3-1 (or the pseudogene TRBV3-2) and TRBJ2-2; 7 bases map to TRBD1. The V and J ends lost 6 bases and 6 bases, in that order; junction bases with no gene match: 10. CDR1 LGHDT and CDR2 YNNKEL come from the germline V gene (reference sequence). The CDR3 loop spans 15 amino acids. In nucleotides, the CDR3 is TGTGCCAGCAGGCCCAGGGGGAGTCGTGCCGGGGAGCTGTTTTTT. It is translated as CASRPRGSRAGELFF.

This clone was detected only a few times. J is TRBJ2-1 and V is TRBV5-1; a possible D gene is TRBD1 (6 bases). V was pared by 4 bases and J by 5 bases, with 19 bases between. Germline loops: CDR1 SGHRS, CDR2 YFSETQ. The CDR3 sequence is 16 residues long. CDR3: CASSLENRAANNEQFF. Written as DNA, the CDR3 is TGCGCCAGCAGCCTAGAAAACAGGGCGGCGAACAATGAGCAGTTCTTC.

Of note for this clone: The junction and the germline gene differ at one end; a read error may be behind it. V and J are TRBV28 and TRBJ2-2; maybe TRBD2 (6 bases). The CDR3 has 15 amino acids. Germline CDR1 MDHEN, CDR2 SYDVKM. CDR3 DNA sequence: TGTGCCAGCAGATTATCCGGGACTAACACCGGGGAGCTGTTTTTT. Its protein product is CASRLSGTNTGELFF.